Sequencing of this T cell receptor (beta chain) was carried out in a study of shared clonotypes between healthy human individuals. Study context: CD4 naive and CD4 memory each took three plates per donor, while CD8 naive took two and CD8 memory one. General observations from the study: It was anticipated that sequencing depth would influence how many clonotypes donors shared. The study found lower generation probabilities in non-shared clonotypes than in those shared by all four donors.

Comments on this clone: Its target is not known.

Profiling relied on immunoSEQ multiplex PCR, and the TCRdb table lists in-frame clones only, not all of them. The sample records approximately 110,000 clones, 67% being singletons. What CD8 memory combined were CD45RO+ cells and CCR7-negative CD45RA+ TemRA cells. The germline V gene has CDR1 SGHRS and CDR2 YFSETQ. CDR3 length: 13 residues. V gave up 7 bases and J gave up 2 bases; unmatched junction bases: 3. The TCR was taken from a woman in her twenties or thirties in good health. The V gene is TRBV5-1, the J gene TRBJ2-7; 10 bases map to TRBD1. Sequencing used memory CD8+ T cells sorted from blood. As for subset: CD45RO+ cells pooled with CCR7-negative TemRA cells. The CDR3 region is CASRTGGAYEQYF. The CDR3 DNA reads TGCGCCAGCCGGACAGGGGGAGCCTACGAGCAGTACTTC.